A single sample gave rise to the 7 T cell receptor beta chains below, sequenced in a study of technical replicates of blood from several donors. This table comes from immunoSEQ multiplex PCR, and its TCRdb copy is limited to in-frame clones, with some not included. The data show approximately 12,000 clones, with roughly 93% seen just once and 9.1% held by the top ten. Sequencing was performed on PBMCs. The source is a human donor in good health.

The chain uses TRBV7-3 and TRBJ1-2; no clear D gene. The V gene's germline CDR1 is SGHTA and CDR2 FQGTGA. This CDR3 is 13 amino acids long. Trimming left V 4 bases short and J 8 bases short, with 14 bases between. CDR3 protein: CASSSSGVRGYTF. The CDR3, as DNA: TGTGCCAGCAGCTCTTCCGGAGTACGGGGCTACACCTTC.

CDR3 nucleotides: TGTGCCAGCAGCCGGACAGCGGACGGCTACACCTTC. Translated, it gives CASSRTADGYTF. The rearrangement links TRBV4-2 to TRBJ1-2, with a weak D call TRBD1 (6 bases). CDR3 length: 12 residues. Trimming left V 4 bases short and J 8 bases short, with 11 bases between. Per the germline V gene, CDR1 is LGHNA and CDR2 is YNFKEQ.

This chain joins TRBV11-2 and TRBJ2-1; 7 positions match TRBD2. The CDR3 sequence is 15 residues long. V trimming: 4 bases; J trimming: 4 bases; junction bases outside the gene matches: 7. Germline V gene lookup returns CDR1 SGHAT and CDR2 FQNNGV. In DNA, the CDR3 is TGTGCCAGCAGCTCTCAGCGGGATTATTACAATGAGCAGTTCTTC. Translated: CASSSQRDYYNEQFF.

The chain links TRBV9 to TRBJ2-1; D gene unclear. The CDR3 runs 16 residues. V lost 2 bases and J 8 bases, leaving 20 bases between the germline ends. Germline values: CDR1 SGDLS, CDR2 YYNGEE. CDR3 protein: CASSVDSFGGKDEQFF. The CDR3 coding sequence is TGTGCCAGCAGCGTGGATTCGTTTGGCGGAAAAGATGAGCAGTTCTTC.

On this clone itself: The same CDR3 arises from other DNA sequences in this sample as well. The genes are TRBV5-4 and TRBJ1-1; perhaps TRBD1 as D (5 bases). Germline CDR1 and CDR2: SGHNT and YYREEE (reference sequence). This CDR3 is 13 amino acids long. Between the trimmed V and J ends, which lost 2 bases and 1 base, there was a span of 6 bases. CDR3 DNA: TGTGCCAGCAGCTTACAGGAGAACACTGAAGCTTTCTTT. It encodes CASSLQENTEAFF.

The rearrangement links TRBV21-1 to TRBJ2-4; the table calls TRBD1, which could not be checked here. TRBV21-1 has pseudogene status. The CDR3 contains 13 residues. The CDR3 protein is CASSPDGKNIQYF. DNA for the CDR3: TGTGCCAGCAGCCCAGATGGCAAAAACATTCAGTACTTC.

This clone was counted between two and nine times. The chain has TRBV25-1 and TRBJ2-5; a weak D match, TRBD1 (5 bases). CDR3 length: 14 residues. With 2 bases removed from V and 4 bases from J, the gap between germline ends came to 11 bases. CDR1 is MGHDK and CDR2 is SYGVNS in the germline V gene. As DNA, the CDR3 is TGTGCCAGCAGTGAAAGAGGACACGGAGAGACCCAGTACTTC. This gives the protein CASSERGHGETQYF. Complete variable domain (other parts from reference TRBV25-1 and TRBJ2-5): EADIYQTPRYLVIGTGKKITLECSQTMGHDKMYWYQQDPGMELHLIHYSYGVNSTEKGDLSSESTVSRIRTEHFPLTLESARPSHTSQYLCASSERGHGETQYFGPGTRLLVL.